The entry below gives a single T cell receptor (beta chain) sequence along with its context. The data stem from a study of human T cells and chemical hapten exposure. TCRdb re-analysed the RACE reads in MiXCR, keeping a single row per CDR3 protein. The sample has 350,000 to 400,000 distinct CDR3 sequences, roughly 4.6% seen once; the top ten hold just over 2.5%. The CDR3 length is 14 residues. Deletions cut 6 bases from V and 3 bases from J, with 15 bases between. Germline values: CDR1 MDHEN, CDR2 SYDVKM. Time point noted: pre-sensitization, week 0. Sample treatment: therapeutic diphenylcyclopropenone sensitization with weekly scalp DPC.

This material consisted of whole blood, taken in connection with sensitization to the hapten diphenylcyclopropenone (DPC). The sequence was obtained from a woman aged 45-65 years with alopecia areata. Some clones in this sample may be carry-over from other donors' samples. The chain recombines TRBV28 with TRBJ2-7; weak D call: TRBD2 (6 bases). CDR3 coding DNA: TGTGCCAGCAGCCCCCCGGGTAGCGGCTACGAGCAGTACTTC. It is translated as CASSPPGSGYEQYF.